This T cell receptor (beta chain) was profiled in a study of shared clonotypes between healthy human individuals. The repertoire was sequenced with immunoSEQ multiplex PCR; TCRdb's copy has only in-frame clones and lacks some. The sample gives millions of clones, just over 90% of which show up once; roughly 0.15% is in the top ten. The CDR3 sequence is 13 residues long. V was trimmed by 3 bases and J by 11 bases, leaving 16 bases between them. CDR1 is SNHLY and CDR2 is FYNNEI in the germline V gene. The chain has TRBV2 and TRBJ1-1, with D unclear. The sequencing input was naive CD4+ T cells sorted from blood. The subset here: CD45RA+ positively selected. The sequence came from a young man in good health. This CDR3 reads CASSERTAMGAFF. In DNA form, the CDR3 reads TGTGCCAGCAGTGAGAGGACCGCCATGGGGGCTTTCTTT.